The 9 T cell receptor beta chains presented below share a single source sample, sequenced in a study of response to subunit inactivated influenza vaccine. TCRdb re-called the RT-PCR reads with MiXCR, one entry per CDR3 protein. This sample has about 180,000 distinct CDR3 sequences, with nearly 9.5% found just once. The sequences come from non-naive T cells sorted from PBMCs, collected on the day of vaccination. Receptor source: a man aged 50-60 years who received an inactivated influenza vaccine.

The gene calls are TRBV11-1 and TRBJ2-7; TRBD1 matches 7 bases. CDR3 length equals 13 residues. Germline CDR1 SGHAT, CDR2 FQDESV (reference sequence). V shed 5 bases, J shed 1 base, and the junction held 2 bases outside the gene matches. In DNA, the CDR3 is TGTGCCAGCAGCCGCAGGGGGTCCTACGAGCAGTACTTC. It encodes CASSRRGSYEQYF.

This clonotype was found a few times. The chain combines TRBV27 with TRBJ2-3, with TRBD1 as a possible D gene (5 bases). V was pared by 3 bases and J by 4 bases, with 14 bases between. Looked up from germline, CDR1 is MNHEY and CDR2 is SMNVEV (reference sequence). This CDR3 comprises 15 residues. CDR3 sequence (DNA): TGTGCCAGCAGTTTTAGGGGATTCGGCCCAGATACGCAGTATTTT. It codes for CASSFRGFGPDTQYF.

This clonotype appeared a few times. The chain uses TRBV20-1 and TRBJ2-4; the D gene is possibly TRBD1 (6 bases). There are 16 residues in the CDR3. Trimming cost V 5 bases and J 7 bases, with 24 bases left between them. CDR1 DFQATT and CDR2 SNEGSKA come from the germline V gene (reference sequence). Here the CDR3 DNA reads TGCAGTGCTGGACCGTTTTCTCGACAGGATTTTAACATTCAGTACTTC. Translating gives CSAGPFSRQDFNIQYF.

In its sample, this clonotype was seen many times. The chain has TRBV7-2 and TRBJ1-3; D is undetermined. Between the trimmed V and J ends, which lost 5 bases and 0 bases, there was a span of 11 bases. This CDR3 comprises 15 residues. The germline V gene encodes CDR1 SGHTA and CDR2 FQGNSA. CDR3 in DNA: TGTGCCAGCAGCCTATACTACGGCTCTGGAAACACCATATATTTT. It translates to CASSLYYGSGNTIYF.

This clonotype showed up many times. The CDR3 loop reads CASSEDRTGGIAQYF. CDR3 nucleotides: TGTGCCAGCAGTGAAGACAGGACAGGGGGAATAGCCCAGTACTTC. The chain links TRBV6-1 to TRBJ2-5; TRBD1 agrees at 10 bases. CDR1 MNHNS and CDR2 SASEGT come from the germline V gene. Unmatched junction bases numbered 8, after V lost 1 base and J lost 9 bases. The CDR3 is 15 amino acids.

J is TRBJ1-5 and V is TRBV6-2 or TRBV6-3; the D is unclear. V gave up 2 bases and J gave up 1 base, with 18 bases separating them. The germline CDR1 and CDR2 sequences are MNHEY and SVGEGT. The CDR3 extends over 18 amino acids. The CDR3 nucleotides read TGTGCCAGCAGTTACAACGGTTATCGGGTTGACAGCAATCAGCCCCAGCATTTT. It is translated as CASSYNGYRVDSNQPQHF.

Ten or more counts support this clonotype. V gene TRBV7-2 combines with J gene TRBJ2-1; TRBD2 agrees at 7 bases. J was trimmed by 8 bases and V by 7 bases; bases with no gene match: 8. Germline V CDR1 and CDR2: SGHTA, FQGNSA. The CDR3 sequence is 13 residues long. The CDR3 nucleotides read TGTGCCAGCACGGCGGGAGAATGGGATGAGCAGTTCTTC. This sequence encodes CASTAGEWDEQFF.

At least ten counts were recorded for this clonotype. The chain has TRBV12-3 or TRBV12-4 and TRBJ1-3; D may be TRBD1 (5 bases). V was pared by 5 bases and J by 7 bases, with 9 bases between. This CDR3 has 12 residues. CDR3 amino acids: CASSAGRNTIYF. The CDR3 nucleotides read TGTGCCAGCAGTGCAGGGAGGAACACCATATATTTT.

This clonotype was detected only a few times. This rearrangement joins TRBV7-2 to TRBJ1-6, with 10 bases identical to TRBD1. V lost 1 base, J lost 9 bases, and 6 bases stayed unmatched. This CDR3 contains 16 residues. Germline CDR1 is SGHTA and CDR2 is FQGNSA. The CDR3 spells CASSLVYGTGVSPLHF. In DNA form, the CDR3 reads TGTGCCAGCAGCTTAGTGTACGGGACAGGGGTTTCACCCCTCCACTTT.